The subject of this entry is one TCR beta chain. This clone was detected once. Its antigen has not been determined. No quality values exist for individual bases; no much larger clone is one base distant. Library preparation used the immunoSEQ multiplex PCR assay. For the multiplex PCR, a mixture combining 60 forward primers for TCR Vbeta segments and 13 reverse primers for TCR Jbeta segments was used. Amplification of the CDR3 region of rearranged TCR beta genes was performed with a multiplex PCR assay on genomic DNA. Amplified TCR beta libraries were sequenced as 87-base-pair reads on the Illumina HiSeq System. In the source study's methods: In a later analysis, tens of millions of unique TCR beta chains were counted across the approximately 620 repertoires, and around 10 million of these chains were shared by at least two donors. Raw reads were error-corrected and collapsed into unique sequences with a nearest-neighbor algorithm that merged closely related sequences to remove PCR and sequencing errors. Alignment of CDR3 sequences to IMGT reference sequences was used to assign V, D and J gene segments. For a sequence to be retained, a match of at least six nucleotides to both a V gene segment and a J gene segment was required. Rearrangements were classified as productive when the CDR3 lacked stop codons and remained in frame with V and J, and all other rearrangements were classified as non-productive. CDR3 was defined according to IMGT convention as the region running from the second conserved V-encoded cysteine to the conserved J-encoded phenylalanine. In an earlier analysis of more than 550 of the donors, sequences lacking an unambiguous match to a single V gene segment were excluded. In an earlier analysis of several hundred of the donors, V segments were called functional above 56.7% productive rearrangements and were called segregating when the between-donor standard deviation exceeded 5%. A statistical classification framework was built to diagnose cytomegalovirus status from the catalog of TCR beta chain sequences. In a later analysis, TCR nucleotide sequences were compared against IMGT/GENE-DB human TR gene sequences so that V and J genes could be assigned. In a later analysis, CDR3 sequences and most-parsimonious VDJ recombination scenarios were assigned using the TCRdist pipeline. A later analysis defined each TCR beta chain by its CDR3 amino acid sequence plus V-gene family, and excluded reads lacking a unique V-gene family. To address suspected cross-contamination and a sequencing artifact, a later analysis removed around 590 highly shared, low-generation-probability nucleotide sequences. In a later analysis, a clonal expansion index for each public chain was calculated from normalized within-repertoire ranks of inferred template counts. In a later analysis, generation probabilities were computed using a VDJ recombination model fitted to out-of-frame rearrangements, and the results were checked against IGoR. In a later analysis, hypergeometric tests were used to score TCR-TCR, TCR-HLA and TCR-CMV co-occurrence, with a repertoire-size bias correction applied to TCR pairs. A later analysis estimated false discovery rates by permuting HLA or CMV assignments 20 times. In a later analysis, co-occurring TCRs were grouped with DBSCAN, and TCRdist sequence similarity was added when clustering was performed within HLA-allele-positive subsets. Repertoires with fewer than 30,000 or more than 120,000 public chains were left out of co-occurrence clustering, as were several repertoires with anomalous nucleotide sharing. Entries here come from immuneACCESS through TCRdb and include only in-frame sequences with V and J called. Some clones fail to appear in such tables; in the studies checked, an unresolved V gene covers under half of the shortfall, and the cause of the remainder is unknown. Clone size and the V and J calls come from that table; the DNA yielded D and trimming. This sample comprises 200,000 to 250,000 clones, more than 75% of them detected only once. The top ten constitute 1% to 1.5% of the sample.

The cohort comprised approximately 700 healthy bone marrow donors. All cohort members were sampled while nominally healthy, although unrecorded immune exposures were likely present. CMV serostatus was positive for roughly 290 and negative for about 55% of the 666 cohort members, and was not recorded for this donor. Every donor gave a peripheral blood sample, and the peripheral blood mononuclear cells from that sample were used for TCR beta sequencing. The Qiagen DNeasy Blood Extraction Kit was used to extract genomic DNA from the blood cell samples. This sample was included in a study of cytomegalovirus exposure and HLA in healthy donors (dated by TCRdb to between 2016 and 2019). Turning to the overall study: An earlier analysis of some 550 of the donors reported about 250 Gb of sequence data and 100 million to 130 million unique TCR beta sequences from around 200 million T cells. An early release that covered about 600 HLA-typed donors contained approximately 290 gigabases of sequencing data and tens of millions of unique TCR sequences. The genetic ancestry cluster associated with self-reported Caucasian donors included around 76% of the 398 genotyped donors. The study aimed to test whether signatures of past pathogen exposure could be identified by cataloging public T cell receptors. The study profiled the T cell repertoires of hundreds of subjects by immunosequencing and related them to cytomegalovirus serostatus. In addition to the first cohort of roughly 670 subjects, a separate validation cohort of 120 different subjects was used. To predict cytomegalovirus infection status, the study combined high-throughput TCR immunosequencing, statistical association of individual TCRs with disease status, and machine learning. A later analysis re-examined previously published TCR beta repertoires from 500 to 700 donors and added high-resolution HLA genotyping to investigate patterns of TCR occurrence. In the later analysis, no new phenotypic data were used to find candidate immune exposures; instead, reliance was placed on TCR beta sequences and their occurrence across donors. An earlier analysis of roughly 580 of the donors used high-throughput TCR beta sequencing to judge whether each TCR beta V gene segment behaved as functional or pseudogenic. Donor age, sex, ethnicity and CMV serostatus were compiled alongside the repertoire data. A later genetic analysis used genome-wide SNP genotypes for about 65% of the roughly 670 donors, treating that subset as a discovery cohort. Every discovery cohort repertoire had been produced on one sequencing platform. Class I and class II HLA loci were covered by the typing at four-digit resolution. Typing coverage varied by locus: about 629-630 donors for A, B, C, DRB1 and DQB1; around 560 for DQA1; over 600 for DPA1; fewer than 480 for DPB1. Roughly 5 DR-DQ haplotypes were handled as single units for association and clustering because linkage in the cohort was strong. Among around 400 genotyped donors of the cohort, an average of approximately 220,000 unique TCR beta nucleotide sequences was sequenced per donor, of which about 19% were non-productive.

Points the paper makes about the study in general: Cytomegalovirus status was reported to be diagnosed by the classifier with high specificity and sensitivity in both the original and validation cohorts. Most TCR sequences were seen in very few donors, while some public TCRs were found in many individuals. Because HLA typing was unavailable for some donors at each locus, only the typed subset was used in association tests. An association between a missense DCLRE1C variant and V-gene and J-gene trimming of TCR beta chains was found in a later genetic analysis and replicated in an independent cohort. When HLA alleles, especially DR and DQ, strongly co-occurred, TCR associations were difficult to assign to individual alleles. According to the authors, the approach could potentially be generalized to other disease states and immunological phenotypes. A cluster of highly shared sequence variants was judged likely to be a technical artifact of the sequencing pipeline. Linkage disequilibrium might explain the correlated functional status among segregating V segments, but an unknown experimental factor could not be excluded. Immune exposure information for the cohort was limited to CMV serostatus. According to a later analysis, parvovirus B19, influenza, CMV and Epstein-Barr virus appeared linked to several top co-occurrence clusters. An earlier analysis of roughly 570 of the donors showed that most TCR beta V segments appeared in productive rearrangements either about 87% or about 30% of the time, which broadly matched IMGT annotations. The 87-base-pair reads could not distinguish some IMGT-functional V segments, including TRBV6-2 and TRBV6-3, so those segments were excluded. The cohort was sequenced for TCR beta chains only, and without alpha or paired-chain data the features that could be detected were limited. The earlier analysis of about 600 of the donors excluded seventeen rarely observed V segments, including chromosome 9 orphons, because counts were too low. A later analysis associated around 16,000 TCR beta sequences with specific HLA alleles at a false discovery rate of 0.05. In a later analysis, HLA-associated TCR beta chains showed more clonal expansion and lower generation probabilities than non-associated chains that were equally common. In vitro tests confirmed that a few of the cytomegalovirus-associated TCR beta chains recognize cytomegalovirus antigens. Sequencing depth was assumed to be roughly uniform across donors in the presence/absence analyses, though that assumption may not hold. Compared with the roughly 710-donor mean, donors in an Asian-associated ancestry cluster had fewer N-insertions in productive TCRs, according to a later genetic analysis. According to a later analysis, TCR association rates differed among HLA loci, with DRB1 alleles showing the most associated TCRs and HLA-C alleles showing the fewest. A later analysis found that most CMV-associated TCR beta chains appeared HLA-restricted, with HLA associations seemingly driven largely by CMV exposure. A further reported finding was that TCR beta sequences accurately predicted the HLA-A and HLA-B alleles for most subjects in the first cohort. The study gave a list of some 150 TCR beta chains associated with cytomegalovirus.

Trimming accounts for 6 bases at V and 4 bases at J, while the number of junction bases matched to no gene is 7. The CDR3 numbers 15 residues from cysteine through phenylalanine. Of all the DNA, just the CDR3 is kept, 45 bases in frame from base 1. As encoded in the germline V gene, CDR1 is MNHEY while CDR2 is SVGAGI. The sequence came from a human donor in good health. The sample was PBMCs. Recombination linked TRBV6-5 to TRBJ2-5, and TRBD2 aligns with 11 junction nucleotides. The nucleotide sequence is given as TGTGCCAGCAGCCTGGGGCTAGCGGGAGGAGAGACCCAGTACTTC. It codes for CASSLGLAGGETQYF.